The 21 T cell receptor beta chains reported below all come from one sample, sequenced in a study of T cells after yellow fever vaccination (dated by TCRdb to between 2017 and 2020). Libraries were prepared through 5' RACE. The sequencing machine was an Illumina HiSeq 2500. TCRdb reprocessing: public reads trimmed at Q25 with fastp, clones called with MiXCR, in-frame beta chains kept. Entries that share a CDR3 protein sequence are merged under the most common genes and DNA. The sample table holds approximately 74,000 distinct CDR3 sequences, of which around 6.2% were seen once. Of the sample, 2.2% falls within the top ten clones. This sample's treatment or condition label indicates: live attenuated yellow fever vaccine strain. The material was CD4+ T cells sorted from PBMCs, obtained approximately 16 days after the first yellow fever vaccination. These receptors originate from a man aged 18 to 30 who received the YFV17D yellow fever vaccine.

This clonotype was picked up a small number of times. The CDR3 nucleotides are TGTGCCAGCAGCACCCGGACAGGTGAAAAACTGTTTTTT. Translated: CASSTRTGEKLFF. The chain combines TRBV11-2 with TRBJ1-4, with 7 bases that match TRBD1. The CDR3 loop spans 13 amino acids. The V and J ends lost 5 bases and 7 bases, in that order; junction bases with no gene match: 4. Germline values: CDR1 SGHAT, CDR2 FQNNGV. The whole variable domain, filled in from reference TRBV11-2 and TRBJ1-4, reads EAGVAQSPRYKIIEKRQSVAFWCNPISGHATLYWYQQILGQGPKLLIQFQNNGVVDDSQLPKDRFSAERLKGVDSTLKIQPAKLEDSAVYLCASSTRTGEKLFFGSGTQLSVL.

This clonotype was counted at least ten times. V gene TRBV30 combines with J gene TRBJ2-1; TRBD2 matches 10 bases. Germline assignment: CDR1 GTSNPN and CDR2 SVGIG (reference sequence). This CDR3 region has 14 residues. The ends lost 5 bases at V and 3 bases at J; junction bases unmatched: 4. In DNA, the CDR3 is TGTGCCTGGGAAAGCGGGGGGGACTACAATGAGCAGTTCTTC. Residues: CAWESGGDYNEQFF.

This clonotype was counted ten times or more. This chain joins TRBV2 and TRBJ2-3; 10 bases are shared with TRBD2. V was clipped by 1 base and J by 5 bases; unmatched bases: 9. The germline CDR1 and CDR2 sequences are SNHLY and FYNNEI. CDR3 length: 17 amino acids. The CDR3 region is CASSEETSGDWGDTQYF. The CDR3 nucleotides read TGTGCCAGCAGTGAAGAAACTAGCGGGGACTGGGGAGATACGCAGTATTTT.

With regard to this clonotype: Being one base from a much bigger clone, this may be a read error. The chain links TRBV19 to TRBJ2-2; D gene ambiguous. CDR1 is LNHDA and CDR2 is SQIVND in the germline V gene (reference sequence). The length of the CDR3 is 17 residues. V dropped 5 bases and J dropped 0 bases, with 16 bases sitting between them. The CDR3 coding sequence is TGTGCCAGTAGTCCCTTAATAAGCGAGTCGAACACCGGGGAGCTGTTTTTT. Translating it yields CASSPLISESNTGELFF.

This clonotype occurred many times. This chain joins TRBV11-3 and TRBJ2-5; D may correspond to TRBD1 or TRBD2 (5 bases each). CDR1 and CDR2 from the germline V gene are SGHNT and YENEEA. Deletions cut 1 base from V and 10 bases from J, with 16 bases between. CDR3 length: 14 amino acids. CDR3 amino acids: CASSLGGASHIQYF. The CDR3 bases are TGTGCCAGCAGCTTAGGAGGGGCTAGCCATATCCAGTACTTC.

In this sample, this clonotype turned up many times. The rearrangement joins TRBV20-1 to TRBJ2-3; 9 positions match TRBD2. Per germline, CDR1 DFQATT and CDR2 SNEGSKA (reference sequence). This CDR3 is 15 amino acids long. J gave up 6 bases and V 8 bases, and 15 bases lay outside the gene matches. The CDR3 spells CSPGWRGGISDTQYF. CDR3 DNA: TGCAGTCCCGGTTGGCGGGGGGGCATTAGCGATACGCAGTATTTT.

This clonotype was seen ten or more times. V gene TRBV7-9 combines with J gene TRBJ1-5, with 9 bases fitting TRBD1. This CDR3 has 14 residues. V dropped 5 bases and J dropped 3; count of bases not matched to a gene: 2. The germline V gene has CDR1 SEHNR and CDR2 FQNEAQ (reference sequence). The CDR3 bases are TGTGCCAGCAGCCGACAGGGGGACAATCAGCCCCAGCATTTT. Its translation is CASSRQGDNQPQHF. The full variable domain, its missing parts supplied by reference TRBV7-9 and TRBJ1-5, is DTGVSQNPRHKITKRGQNVTFRCDPISEHNRLYWYRQTLGQGPEFLTYFQNEAQLEKSRLLSDRFSAERPKGSFSTLEIQRTEQGDSAMYLCASSRQGDNQPQHFGDGTRLSIL.

This clonotype occurred many times. This chain uses TRBV24-1 with TRBJ2-2; D remains unclear. There are 13 residues in the CDR3. CDR1 is KGHDR and CDR2 is SFDVKD in the germline V gene. V lost 9 bases and J lost 1, with 8 bases in between. CDR3 sequence: CATDPWNTGELFF. The CDR3, as DNA: TGTGCCACCGACCCGTGGAACACCGGGGAGCTGTTTTTT.

This clonotype was recorded at least ten times. The chain joins TRBV28 to TRBJ2-4; either TRBD1 or TRBD2 may fit D (5 bases each). The CDR3 has 14 residues. Trimming left V 3 bases short and J 6 bases short, with 12 bases between. Germline CDR1 MDHEN, CDR2 SYDVKM. The CDR3 protein is CASSLVAGTNIQYF. Written as DNA, the CDR3 is TGTGCCAGCAGTTTGGTTGCAGGGACAAACATTCAGTACTTC.

In this sample, this clonotype turned up many times. The chain uses TRBV28 and TRBJ2-7, with D possibly TRBD1 on 6 matching bases. CDR1 is MDHEN and CDR2 is SYDVKM in the germline V gene. This CDR3 is built from 14 residues. Between the trimmed V and J ends, which lost 4 bases and 2 bases, there was a span of 12 bases. Here the CDR3 DNA reads TGTGCCAGCAGTTCCCCAGGGGACACCTACGAGCAGTACGTC. It specifies CASSSPGDTYEQYV.

This clonotype is medium-sized by share. This chain links TRBV20-1 with TRBJ2-3; TRBD2 matches at 9 bases. Germline-derived CDR1 and CDR2 are DFQATT and SNEGSKA (reference sequence). The J segment lost 3 bases and the V segment lost 3 bases, leaving 7 bases of the junction unmatched. The CDR3 covers 15 residues. CDR3 sequence: CSASQRTSGTDTQYF. In nucleotides, the CDR3 is TGCAGTGCTAGCCAAAGAACTAGCGGGACAGATACGCAGTATTTT.

This clonotype was seen many times. The chain recombines TRBV4-1 with TRBJ2-5; 11 bases are shared with TRBD2. The CDR3 consists of 18 residues. Germline values: CDR1 MGHRA, CDR2 YSYEKL. V shed 0 bases, J shed 5 bases, and the junction held 11 bases outside the gene matches. The CDR3 DNA sequence: TGCGCCAGCAGCCAAGATAAAGATAGCGGGGGGGCCTGGGAGACCCAGTACTTC. It encodes CASSQDKDSGGAWETQYF.

The rearrangement links TRBV12-1 to TRBJ2-5; the DNA was not used to check the table's D call, TRBD2. TRBV12-1 is designated a pseudogene. The CDR3 runs 15 residues. CDR3 residues: CASSWTSNPGGDQYF. DNA for the CDR3: TGTGCCAGCAGCTGGACTAGTAATCCGGGCGGAGACCAGTACTTC.

This clonotype showed up many times. The gene calls are TRBV7-3 and TRBJ2-4; TRBD1 aligns across 7 bases. V shed 3 bases, J shed 7 bases, and the junction held 3 bases outside the gene matches. The germline CDR1 and CDR2 sequences are SGHTA and FQGTGA. The CDR3 covers 13 residues. In nucleotides, the CDR3 is TGTGCCAGCAGCTTGGGCAGGGGGAACATTCAGTACTTC. This codes for CASSLGRGNIQYF.

The table lists this clonotype with many counts. This chain joins TRBV3-1 and TRBJ1-2; 12 nucleotides line up with TRBD1. V lost 4 bases to trimming and J lost 8 bases; unmatched junction nucleotides: 14. CDR1 is LGHDT and CDR2 is YNNKEL in the germline V gene (reference sequence). CDR3 length equals 17 residues. This chain's CDR3 is CASSPSGQGASSVGYTF. CDR3 DNA sequence: TGTGCCAGCAGCCCTTCGGGACAGGGGGCTTCGTCGGTCGGCTACACCTTC.

This clonotype was detected many times. CDR3 sequence: CASSLTPPGGGGETQYF. DNA of the CDR3: TGTGCCAGCAGTTTGACCCCACCCGGCGGGGGGGGTGAGACCCAGTACTTC. The rearrangement joins TRBV27 to TRBJ2-5; TRBD2 agrees at 9 bases. Germline V CDR1 and CDR2: MNHEY, SMNVEV (reference sequence). V trimming: 3 bases; J trimming: 5 bases; junction bases outside the gene matches: 13. The CDR3 is 17 residues long.

This clonotype was recorded many times. The genes are TRBV7-2 and TRBJ2-7; perhaps TRBD2 as D (5 bases). Germline CDR1 is SGHTA and CDR2 is FQGNSA. The CDR3 spans 14 residues. V lost 6 bases, J lost 3 bases, and 15 bases lay in between. Here the CDR3 DNA reads TGTGCCAGCAGAGGGAGATTAAGAGGCTACGAGCAGTACTTC. This gives the protein CASRGRLRGYEQYF.

This clonotype was recorded at least ten times. The chain carries TRBV12-3 or TRBV12-4 and TRBJ2-3; the D call may be TRBD1 or TRBD2 (5 bases each). V was trimmed by 5 bases and J by 7 bases, leaving 13 bases between them. The length of the CDR3 is 13 residues. The CDR3 spells CASSPERGNTQYF. The CDR3 region has the DNA TGTGCCAGCAGTCCAGAGAGGGGAAATACGCAGTATTTT.

Ten or more counts support this clonotype. The chain employs TRBV6-5 and TRBJ2-7; 8 nucleotides align to TRBD1. The CDR3 runs to 13 residues. CDR1 MNHEY and CDR2 SVGAGI come from the germline V gene. With V trimmed by 5 bases and J by 6 bases, 6 bases remained unmatched. For the CDR3, the DNA is TGTGCCAGCAGTCCAAGGACAGGGCGCGAGCAGTACTTC. Its translation is CASSPRTGREQYF.

This clonotype was recorded many times. The rearrangement joins TRBV1 to TRBJ1-3; the table names TRBD1, a call not compared with the DNA. TRBV1 is given as a pseudogene. This CDR3 region has 16 residues. The CDR3 region is CTSSQDADREGNTIYF. CDR3 in DNA: TGCACCAGCAGCCAAGATGCGGACAGGGAAGGGAACACCATATATTTT.

This clonotype was counted at least ten times. The chain recombines TRBV5-1 with TRBJ2-5; D gene unclear. The CDR3 runs to 14 residues. Trimming pared 1 base from V and 2 bases from J, leaving 9 bases between. The germline V gene has CDR1 SGHRS and CDR2 YFSETQ. For the CDR3, the DNA is TGCGCCAGCAGCTTGTCCGCAGTGCAAGAGACCCAGTACTTC. It yields the protein CASSLSAVQETQYF. Looking up the rest from reference TRBV5-1 and TRBJ2-5 gives the full variable domain: KAGVTQTPRYLIKTRGQQVTLSCSPISGHRSVSWYQQTPGQGLQFLFEYFSETQRNKGNFPGRFSGRQFSNSRSEMNVSTLELGDSALYLCASSLSAVQETQYFGPGTRLLVL.